This T cell receptor (beta chain) comes out of a study of blood T cell repertoires in COVID-19 (dated by TCRdb to between 2020 and 2021). About the investigation overall: Samples from collaborators originated in the United States, Italy and Spain and spanned both the acute and convalescent phases of COVID-19. The material from the prospective study consisted of cDNA or gDNA derived from T cells, B-cell-depleted T cells, or PBMCs. Subjects who had been exposed to COVID-19, were actively infected with it, or had recovered from it provided the deeply sampled blood TCRbeta repertoires that made up the dataset. The repertoires were released in a freely available public database meant as a resource for research on the immune response to SARS-CoV-2. Samples came from the ongoing ImmuneRACE study (first 160 participants) plus 1,254 subjects from 6 global collaborators. Nearly every sample came with metadata listing a de-identified subject ID, COVID-19 status, age in years and sex. Where available, HLA class I and class II types were taken from metadata supplied by the sample provider and were not determined by assay-based typing. Study-level results and caveats: The quantity of clinical and demographic metadata differed by source and by participant and was supplied without curation.

TCRbeta CDR3 regions were amplified from genomic DNA by means of the immunoSEQ Assay, a bias-controlled multiplex PCR. The study's processing was this. The number of nucleated cells in each sample was estimated by amplification of reference gene primers within the assay. To quantify the absolute abundance of each unique TCRbeta CDR3 rearrangement, sequence reads were collapsed and filtered. For each sample, productive Simpson clonality was calculated as the square root of Simpson's diversity index across productive rearrangements. TCRdb took over this immuneACCESS table, retaining in-frame rearrangements with V and J assigned. Such tables are incomplete; in checked studies, under half of the missing clones stem from an unresolved V gene, and the remainder is unexplained. From that table come the V and J calls and clone size; the DNA was used to work out D and trimming. Counted in this sample were some 340,000 clones; less than 90% of them appeared once. The ten largest clones take up around 5.1% of the sample.

In the prospective study, participants were roughly 18 to 89 years old, resided in around 25 geographic areas of the United States, and were enrolled through a virtual design. In the prospective study, cohorts were assigned on the basis of participant-reported clinical history obtained from a screening survey and a study questionnaire. For ImmuneRACE Cohort 3, a participant was defined as recovered based on two consecutive negative NP/OP PCR tests, clearance by a healthcare professional, or resolution of symptoms. Mobile phlebotomists in the prospective study collected whole blood, serum and a nasopharyngeal or oropharyngeal swab from every participant. Additional blood draws and questionnaires over an approximately 2-month period could optionally be provided by prospective study participants. Prospective study blood samples were shipped either frozen or at room temperature before DNA extraction.

CDR1 and CDR2 are read off the germline V gene as SGHTA and FQGNSA. The trim is 1 base for V and 4 bases for J, with a gap of 13 bases between the germline ends. The CDR3 runs 15 amino acids, cysteine and phenylalanine included. The DNA shown is the 45-base CDR3, in frame from base 1. As to this clone: Its antigen is not yet known. It has no much larger one-base neighbor in the sample; base qualities were not kept.

Sequencing was carried out using PBMCs or T cells enriched from blood (not recorded which). The receptor comes from a woman in her forties or fifties who had recovered from COVID-19. The sequence joins TRBV7-2 to TRBJ1-2; TRBD1 might be the D gene, on 5 matching bases. In nucleotide form, the sequence is TGTGCCAGCAGCTTAGTTGCAGGAAGGGGCTATGGCTACACCTTC. The translation is CASSLVAGRGYGYTF.